This TCR beta chain is drawn from a study of shared clonotypes between healthy human individuals. The assay was immunoSEQ multiplex PCR, and TCRdb's table has in-frame clones only and misses some. The sample carries about 680,000 clones, under 95% recorded once. V was shortened by 8 bases and J by 0 bases, with 13 bases between the two germline ends. Looked up from germline, CDR1 is MNHNS and CDR2 is SASEGT. The CDR3 totals 14 residues. Terminally differentiated effector memory CD45RA+ cells were excluded from the naive CD8 cells, which were CD45RO-negative and positively selected for CCR7. This receptor was obtained from a man in his thirties or forties in good health. This chain connects TRBV6-1 to TRBJ1-1; TRBD1 is a possible D gene (5 bases). The material sequenced was naive CD8+ T cells sorted from blood. The CDR3 is CASVKTEVNTEAFF. As DNA, the CDR3 is TGTGCCAGCGTGAAGACAGAGGTGAACACTGAAGCTTTCTTT.